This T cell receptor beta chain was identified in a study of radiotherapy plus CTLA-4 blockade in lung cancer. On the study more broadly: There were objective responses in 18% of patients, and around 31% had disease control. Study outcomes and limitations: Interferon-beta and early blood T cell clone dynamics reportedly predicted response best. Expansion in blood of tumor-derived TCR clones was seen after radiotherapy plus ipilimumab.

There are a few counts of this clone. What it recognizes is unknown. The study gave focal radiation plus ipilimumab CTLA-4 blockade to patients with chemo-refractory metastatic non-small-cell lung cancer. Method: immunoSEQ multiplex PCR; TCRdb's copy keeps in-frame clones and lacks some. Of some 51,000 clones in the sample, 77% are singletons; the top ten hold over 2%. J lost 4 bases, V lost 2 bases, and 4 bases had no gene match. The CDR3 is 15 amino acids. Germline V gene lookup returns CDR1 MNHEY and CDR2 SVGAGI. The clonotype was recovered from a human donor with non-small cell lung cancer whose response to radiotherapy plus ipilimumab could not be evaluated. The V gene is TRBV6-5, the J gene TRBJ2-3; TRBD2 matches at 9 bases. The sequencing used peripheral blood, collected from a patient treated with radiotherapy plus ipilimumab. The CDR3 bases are TGTGCCAGCAGTTACGGCGCGGGAGGGCCAGATACGCAGTATTTT. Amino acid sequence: CASSYGAGGPDTQYF.